Detailed here is one T cell receptor beta chain. The antigen it recognizes is unknown. The input lacks base qualities; no much larger clone sits a single base away. This specimen belongs to a study of blood T cell repertoires in COVID-19 (dated by TCRdb to 2020 to 2022). About the full investigation: The collaborator samples originated in the United States, Italy and Spain and spanned the acute and convalescent phases of COVID-19. The prospective study material was composed of cDNA or gDNA derived from T cells, B-cell-depleted T cells, or PBMCs. The dataset comprised deeply sampled blood TCRbeta repertoires from subjects exposed to, actively infected with, or recovered from COVID-19. The repertoires were made available in a free public database intended to serve as a resource for research on the immune response to SARS-CoV-2. Samples were obtained from the ongoing ImmuneRACE study (first 160 participants) and from some 1,300 subjects provided by 6 global collaborators. A de-identified subject ID, COVID-19 status, age in years and sex were almost always included in the sample metadata. Where HLA class I and class II types were available, the types were taken from metadata supplied by the sample provider, not from assay-based typing. The paper as a whole reports these results and caveats: The amount of clinical and demographic metadata varied by source and participant and was provided uncurated.

Germline trimming: 4 bases from V, 1 base from J; junction bases outside gene matches: 4. The germline V gene provides CDR1 SGHRS and CDR2 YFSETQ. The CDR3 holds 16 amino acids from the cysteine to the phenylalanine. The entry retains the CDR3 DNA only, 48 bases that are in frame from base 1. The immunoSEQ Assay, a bias-controlled multiplex PCR, was used to amplify TCRbeta CDR3 regions from genomic DNA. Per the original workflow: The number of nucleated cells in each sample was estimated by amplification of reference gene primers within the assay. Sequence reads were collapsed and filtered to measure the absolute abundance of every unique TCRbeta CDR3 rearrangement. Productive Simpson clonality was computed per sample as the square root of Simpson's diversity index over productive rearrangements. What TCRdb holds here is the immuneACCESS table cut down to in-frame rearrangements. Part of the clones is not present; checked against another copy, under half of the missing clones reflect an unresolved V gene, and the others are unexplained. V and J calls and clone size are those listed in that table; D and trimming were worked out from the DNA. Recorded for this sample are 200,000 to 250,000 clones; 70% to 85% of them occurred a single time. The top ten hold under 15% of the sample.

The collaborating institutions used their own protocols to collect whole blood in K2EDTA tubes. For TCRbeta analysis, collaborator samples were shipped as frozen whole blood, as isolated PBMCs, or as DNA extracted from either sample type. Sequencing used peripheral blood. The rearrangement combines TRBV5-1 with TRBJ2-1, with 11 central nucleotides matching TRBD2. This receptor was identified in a human donor in a cohort sampled during active COVID-19. The encoded CDR3 is CASSKGLAVSYNEQFF. At the DNA level, the sequence is TGCGCCAGCAGCAAGGGACTAGCGGTTTCCTACAATGAGCAGTTCTTC.